The sample holds one count of the clone carrying this T cell receptor (beta chain). These data come from a study of blood T cell repertoires in COVID-19. The ends lost 1 base at V and 3 bases at J; junction bases unmatched: 1. This CDR3 spans 13 amino acids. The V gene's germline CDR1 is GTSNPN and CDR2 SVGIG (reference sequence). Libraries were prepared by immunoSEQ multiplex PCR; TCRdb keeps only in-frame clonotypes and omits some of them. The sample records about 85,000 clones, around 88% being singletons. The sample comprised peripheral blood. The chain couples TRBV30 to TRBJ2-7; TRBD1 agrees at 9 bases. The clonotype originates from a man between 60 and 70 years old with acute or convalescent COVID-19. CDR3 sequence (DNA): TGTGCCTGGAGTGGGGGACAGGGCTACGAGCAGTACTTC. It is translated as CAWSGGQGYEQYF.